Below, 2 T cell receptor beta chains from the same sample are listed, as sequenced in a study of shared clonotypes between healthy human individuals. Generated by immunoSEQ multiplex PCR, the TCRdb table keeps only in-frame clones and is missing some. The data hold some 1.5 million clones, with roughly 95% observed a single time. The source material was naive CD4+ T cells sorted from blood. Subset noted: CD45RA+ positively selected. These receptor sequences come from a man younger than 40 in good health.

The chain links TRBV14 to TRBJ1-2, with TRBD1 matching over 7 bases. Germline V gene data show CDR1 as SGHDN and CDR2 as FVKESK. Germline trimming cut 3 bases from V and 6 bases from J; bases unmatched to any gene: 10. This CDR3 spans 15 amino acids. CDR3 DNA: TGTGCCAGCAGCCAGATGGGACAGCTCCAACATGGCTACACCTTC. This encodes CASSQMGQLQHGYTF.

The chain joins TRBV5-1 to TRBJ2-2, with a tentative D call TRBD2 (6 bases). V dropped 0 bases and J dropped 4 bases, with 10 bases sitting between them. Germline V lookup: CDR1 SGHRS, CDR2 YFSETQ. This CDR3 spans 15 amino acids. This chain's CDR3 is CASSLELAATGELFF. DNA of the CDR3: TGCGCCAGCAGCTTGGAATTAGCGGCCACCGGGGAGCTGTTTTTT. The full variable domain, rest sourced from reference TRBV5-1 and TRBJ2-2, is KAGVTQTPRYLIKTRGQQVTLSCSPISGHRSVSWYQQTPGQGLQFLFEYFSETQRNKGNFPGRFSGRQFSNSRSEMNVSTLELGDSALYLCASSLELAATGELFFGEGSRLTVL.